Below are 22 T cell receptor beta chains sequenced from a single sample in a study of radiation and T cells in renal cell carcinoma. Generated by immunoSEQ multiplex PCR, the TCRdb table keeps only in-frame clones and is missing some. The sample holds about 64,000 clones, approximately 80% seen once. Time point meaning: blood 4 weeks post-SBRT, at nephrectomy. Described treatment: 15 Gy SBRT to primary tumor, nephrectomy 4 weeks later. The sequences come from blood, collected from a patient whose treatment included radiotherapy and nephrectomy. These receptors originate from a man aged 55-75 years with renal cell carcinoma.

The genes are TRBV5-1 and TRBJ2-1; 14 bases line up with TRBD2. V lost 4 bases, J lost 4 bases, and 4 bases stayed unmatched. The CDR3 covers 16 residues. The germline CDR1 and CDR2 sequences are SGHRS and YFSETQ. CDR3 nucleotide sequence: TGCGCCAGCAGCCGACTAGCGGGAGGGAGGTACAATGAGCAGTTCTTC. Translation gives CASSRLAGGRYNEQFF.

This clone has more than one count but fewer than ten. The rearrangement links TRBV6-6 to TRBJ2-7; a possible D gene is TRBD1 (6 bases). V was trimmed by 6 bases and J by 2 bases, leaving 11 bases between them. Germline-derived CDR1 and CDR2 are MNHNY and SVGAGI (reference sequence). This CDR3 has 13 residues. CDR3 residues: CASSTGTTYEQYF. The CDR3 DNA reads TGTGCCAGCAGCACCGGGACAACCTACGAGCAGTACTTC.

The J gene is TRBJ2-2, the V gene TRBV10-1; no clear D gene. V was pared by 3 bases and J by 1 base, with 9 bases between. The CDR3 runs to 15 residues. Germline V gene sequence: CDR1 WNHNN, CDR2 SYGVQD (reference sequence). The DNA for the CDR3 is TGCGCCAGCAGTGACCTGAAATTGAACACCGGGGAGCTGTTTTTT. This translates into CASSDLKLNTGELFF.

The rearrangement joins TRBV10-1 to TRBJ2-1, with 7 positions matching TRBD2. In germline, CDR1 is WNHNN, CDR2 SYGVQD (reference sequence). V lost 3 bases and J lost 2; bases outside the gene matches: 7. This CDR3 is 16 amino acids long. In DNA, the CDR3 is TGCGCCAGCAGTGATGCCCCGGCGGGGGCCTACAATGAGCAGTTCTTC. This codes for CASSDAPAGAYNEQFF.

V gene TRBV2 combines with J gene TRBJ2-1, with 11 bases fitting TRBD2. V dropped 8 bases and J dropped 7; count of bases not matched to a gene: 10. Germline CDR1 reads SNHLY; CDR2 reads FYNNEI. The CDR3 has 15 amino acids. CDR3 loop: CASFSGRAMGNEQFF. CDR3 coding DNA: TGTGCCAGCTTTAGCGGGAGGGCCATGGGGAATGAGCAGTTCTTC. The entire variable domain, with the rest obtained from reference TRBV2 and TRBJ2-1, is as follows: EPEVTQTPSHQVTQMGQEVILRCVPISNHLYFYWYRQILGQKVEFLVSFYNNEISEKSEIFDDQFSVERPDGSNFTLKIRSTKLEDSAMYFCASFSGRAMGNEQFFGPGTRLTVL.

The rearrangement uses TRBV6-5 and TRBJ2-1; the D call may be TRBD1 or TRBD2 (5 bases each). V lost 6 bases and J 5 bases, leaving 8 bases between the germline ends. The CDR3 runs to 12 residues. In germline, CDR1 is MNHEY, CDR2 SVGAGI. CDR3 in amino acids: CASRRGDNEQFF. DNA for the CDR3: TGTGCCAGCAGAAGAGGGGACAATGAGCAGTTCTTC.

This clone was seen once. The chain links TRBV5-4 to TRBJ2-2, with TRBD2 matching 14 bases. The germline gives CDR1 SGHNT, CDR2 YYREEE (reference sequence). The V gene end was trimmed by 4 bases and the J gene end by 2 bases; junction bases not matched to a gene: 4. The CDR3 covers 17 residues. This chain's CDR3 is CASSLGTSGSNTGELFF. For the CDR3, the DNA is TGTGCCAGCAGCCTCGGGACTAGCGGGAGTAACACCGGGGAGCTGTTTTTT. Full variable domain (missing parts from reference TRBV5-4 and TRBJ2-2): ETGVTQSPTHLIKTRGQQVTLRCSSQSGHNTVSWYQQALGQGPQFIFQYYREEENGRGNFPPRFSGLQFPNYSSELNVNALELDDSALYLCASSLGTSGSNTGELFFGEGSRLTVL.

The chain has TRBV27 and TRBJ2-7; D is uncertain. Looked up from germline, CDR1 is MNHEY and CDR2 is SMNVEV (reference sequence). The CDR3 is 12 residues long. Trimming left V 1 base short and J 4 bases short, with 5 bases between. The CDR3 sequence: CASSLLGYEQYF. CDR3 DNA sequence: TGTGCCAGCAGTTTATTGGGGTACGAGCAGTACTTC.

The chain couples TRBV6-6 to TRBJ1-5; TRBD1 is a possible D gene (5 bases). The CDR3 extends over 13 amino acids. Looked up from germline, CDR1 is MNHNY and CDR2 is SVGAGI (reference sequence). Trimming shortened V by 4 bases and J by 6 bases, and 10 bases separated the two germline ends. The CDR3 region has the DNA TGTGCCAGCAGTTTCGGGGGAAGTCAGCCCCAGCATTTT. As protein: CASSFGGSQPQHF.

This clone was observed a handful of times. V is TRBV4-3 and J is TRBJ1-1, with unresolved D. The germline V gene has CDR1 LGHNA and CDR2 YSLEER. CDR3 length equals 16 residues. V lost 3 bases to trimming and J lost 0 bases, with 14 bases between them. This CDR3 reads CASSHTERHVNTEAFF. Written as DNA, the CDR3 is TGCGCCAGCAGCCACACCGAACGACACGTGAACACTGAAGCTTTCTTT.

This chain joins TRBV11-3 and TRBJ2-3; TRBD2 agrees at 7 bases. The CDR3 loop spans 16 amino acids. Germline V gene data show CDR1 as SGHNT and CDR2 as YENEEA. Losses at the gene ends were 4 bases for V and 0 bases for J; bases not matched to a gene: 7. This CDR3 reads CASSSRDYPSTDTQYF. The CDR3 DNA reads TGTGCCAGCAGCTCCCGGGACTACCCGAGCACAGATACGCAGTATTTT.

CDR3: CASSPGDAQPQHF. The DNA of the CDR3 is TGTGCCAGCAGTCCAGGGGACGCCCAGCCCCAGCATTTT. This chain joins TRBV6-5 and TRBJ1-5; D is perhaps TRBD1 (6 bases). CDR1 and CDR2 from the germline V gene are MNHEY and SVGAGI. V dropped 5 bases and J dropped 7 bases, with 12 bases sitting between them. The CDR3 covers 13 residues.

The chain employs TRBV30 and TRBJ1-2, with unresolved D. Germline CDR1 reads GTSNPN; CDR2 reads SVGIG (reference sequence). This CDR3 contains 14 residues. V shed 1 base and J shed 5 bases, with 14 bases lying between them. CDR3 sequence: CAWSAREGRYGYTF. The CDR3 DNA reads TGTGCCTGGAGTGCCCGGGAGGGCCGGTATGGCTACACCTTC. The whole variable domain, filled in from reference TRBV30 and TRBJ1-2, reads SQTIHQWPATLVQPVGSPLSLECTVEGTSNPNLYWYRQAAGRGLQLLFYSVGIGQISSEVPQNLSASRPQDRQFILSSKKLLLSDSGFYLCAWSAREGRYGYTFGSGTRLTVV.

The rearrangement uses TRBV6-5 and TRBJ1-2; the match to TRBD1 covers 9 bases. The CDR3 spans 14 residues. V was pared by 6 bases and J by 6 bases, with 8 bases of the junction left unmatched. Germline V gene sequence: CDR1 MNHEY, CDR2 SVGAGI. The CDR3 region has the DNA TGTGCCAGCAGCCGATTACAGGGGGCTGATGGCTACACCTTC. Residues: CASSRLQGADGYTF.

This clone showed up just a few times. The chain combines TRBV5-3 with TRBJ2-1, with D possibly being TRBD1 or TRBD2 (6 bases each). TRBV5-3 carries the ORF label, with uncertain function. Trimming pared 2 bases from V and 4 bases from J, leaving 16 bases between. The CDR3 is made up of 16 amino acids. The CDR3 here is CARSFPLPGAYNEQFF. CDR3 coding DNA: TGTGCCAGAAGCTTCCCTCTGCCGGGGGCGTACAATGAGCAGTTCTTC.

The CDR3 coding sequence is TGTGCCAGCAGCTACGACAGGTTCACAGATACGCAGTATTTT. Its protein is CASSYDRFTDTQYF. This chain joins TRBV7-2 and TRBJ2-3; the D gene is possibly TRBD1 (6 bases). V was cut by 4 bases and J by 2 bases, with 10 bases left in between. There are 14 residues in the CDR3. Germline CDR1 reads SGHTA; CDR2 reads FQGNSA.

The table lists this clone with a few counts. The J gene is TRBJ2-3, the V gene TRBV5-6; 9 nucleotides match TRBD1. Germline V lookup: CDR1 SGHDT, CDR2 YYEEEE. CDR3 size: 17 residues. Trimming removed 4 bases from V and 0 bases from J; junction bases left unmatched: 9. DNA of the CDR3: TGTGCCAGCAGCCCTCTTAGGACAGGGGTGAGCACAGATACGCAGTATTTT. Translation: CASSPLRTGVSTDTQYF.

The V gene is TRBV11-2, the J gene TRBJ1-6; 7 bases fit TRBD1. The CDR3 sequence is 14 residues long. V dropped 5 bases and J dropped 9; count of bases not matched to a gene: 7. Germline assignment: CDR1 SGHAT and CDR2 FQNNGV. This CDR3 is CASSARQGLSPLHF. CDR3 DNA: TGTGCCAGCAGCGCACGACAGGGACTTTCACCCCTCCACTTT.

The rearrangement links TRBV6-6 to TRBJ1-4; 8 bases match TRBD1. CDR3 length equals 14 residues. Germline values: CDR1 MNHNY, CDR2 SVGAGI (reference sequence). V gave up 6 bases and J gave up 7 bases; unmatched junction bases: 7. CDR3 sequence: CASSDRGSFEKLFF. CDR3 bases: TGTGCCAGCAGCGACAGGGGTTCGTTTGAAAAACTGTTTTTT.

This clone was picked up a small number of times. The chain couples TRBV30 to TRBJ1-6; D gene ambiguous. The CDR3 sequence is 14 residues long. The germline V gene has CDR1 GTSNPN and CDR2 SVGIG (reference sequence). The V and J ends lost 0 bases and 8 bases respectively, with 11 bases between them. CDR3 region: CAWSVQIVDSPLHF. CDR3 nucleotides: TGTGCCTGGAGTGTACAGATCGTGGATTCACCCCTCCACTTT.

This chain uses TRBV7-9 with TRBJ2-7; tentatively, D is TRBD1 (5 bases). The V and J ends lost 5 bases and 4 bases respectively, with 21 bases between them. The germline gives CDR1 SEHNR, CDR2 FQNEAQ (reference sequence). The length of the CDR3 is 16 residues. The CDR3, as DNA: TGTGCCAGCAGCCACCCCCCTTCAGGCAGGGCTTACGAGCAGTACTTC. Its protein product is CASSHPPSGRAYEQYF.

V is TRBV6-1 and J is TRBJ2-7; TRBD2 matches 14 bases. Trimming at V came to 7 bases and at J to 4 bases, leaving 3 bases not matched to a gene. There are 14 residues in the CDR3. Germline CDR1 MNHNS, CDR2 SASEGT. DNA for the CDR3: TGTGCCAGCACCTGGACTAGCGGGGGGTACGAGCAGTACTTC. Its translation: CASTWTSGGYEQYF.